This T cell receptor beta chain was found in a study of shared clonotypes between healthy human individuals. Naivety among CD8 cells was defined by CD45RO negativity and positive CCR7 selection, thereby excluding terminally differentiated effector memory CD45RA+ cells. Each sample came from a Caucasian adult donor living in Nashville, Tennessee. Sequencing used immunoSEQ multiplex PCR; TCRdb keeps in-frame clones, though not all of them. Here the sample spans a few hundred thousand clones, roughly 96% being singletons. This receptor was identified in a woman in her 30s in good health. Sequenced material: naive CD8+ T cells sorted from blood.

For the CDR3, the DNA is TGTGCCAGCAGTGATTTAAGGGGACCTTACGAGCAGTACTTC. Encoded protein: CASSDLRGPYEQYF. This sequence joins TRBV6-1 and TRBJ2-7; D possibly uses TRBD1 or TRBD2 (5 bases each). The CDR3 runs to 14 residues. The V end lost 3 bases, the J end lost 4 bases, and 13 bases lay between the germline ends. The germline gives CDR1 MNHNS, CDR2 SASEGT.